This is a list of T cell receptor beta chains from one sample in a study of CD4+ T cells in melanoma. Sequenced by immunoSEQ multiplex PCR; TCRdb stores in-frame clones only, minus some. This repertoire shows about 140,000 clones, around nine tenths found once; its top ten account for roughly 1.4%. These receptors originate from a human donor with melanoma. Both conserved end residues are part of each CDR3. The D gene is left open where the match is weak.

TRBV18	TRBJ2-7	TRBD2	CASSLGGVSYEQYF
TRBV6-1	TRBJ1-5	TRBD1	CASSGSGTGTGQPQHF
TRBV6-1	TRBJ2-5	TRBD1	CASRRQGGETQYF
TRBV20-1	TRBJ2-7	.	CSARDWNEQYF
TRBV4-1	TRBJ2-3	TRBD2	CASSLGGGSDTQYF
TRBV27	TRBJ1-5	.	CASSLGPGSQPQHF
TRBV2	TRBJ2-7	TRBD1	CASSDEAGGRYEQYF
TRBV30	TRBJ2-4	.	CAWAGIAKNIQYF
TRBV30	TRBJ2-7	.	CAWSSGGEQYF
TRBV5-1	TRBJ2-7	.	CASSLAMGGGDEQYF
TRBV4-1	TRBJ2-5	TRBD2	CASRTSGGEGETQYF
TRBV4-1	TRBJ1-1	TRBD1	CASSQARDSEAFF
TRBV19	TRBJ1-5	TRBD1	CASRGTGLQPQHF
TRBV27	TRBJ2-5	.	CASGYGPEETQYF
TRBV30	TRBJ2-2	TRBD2	CAWSSLGLAVTGELFF
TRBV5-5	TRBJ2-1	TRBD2	CASSLQYLAGFYNEQFF
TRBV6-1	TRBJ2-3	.	CASSEARGPESTDTQYF
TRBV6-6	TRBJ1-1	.	CASSFNGQANTEAFF
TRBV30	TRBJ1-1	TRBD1	CAWSADRGRAEAFF
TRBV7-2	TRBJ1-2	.	CASSLGRIYGYTF
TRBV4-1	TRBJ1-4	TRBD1	CASSQWDREIATNEKLFF
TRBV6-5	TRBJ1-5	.	CASSYSKNQPQHF
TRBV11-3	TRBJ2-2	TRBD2	CASSSALLAGNGGELFF
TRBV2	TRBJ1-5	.	CASNTGPVPQHF
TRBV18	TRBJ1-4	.	CASSPSQGTNEKLFF
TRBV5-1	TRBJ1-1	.	CASKLASAYSTEAFF
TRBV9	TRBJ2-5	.	CASSRYQETQYF
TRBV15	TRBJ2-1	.	CATSRGSPIEQFF
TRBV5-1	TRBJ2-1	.	CASSLVGDPDYNEQFF
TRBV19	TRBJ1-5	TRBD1	CATQDRVNQPQHF
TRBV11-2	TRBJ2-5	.	CASSSQRETQYF
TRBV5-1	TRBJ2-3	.	CASSLARSTDTQYF
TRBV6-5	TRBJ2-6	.	CASSYPRGSGANVLTF
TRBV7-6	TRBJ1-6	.	CASSLRTDNSPLHF
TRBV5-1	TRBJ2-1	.	CASSPSQAQTAQFF
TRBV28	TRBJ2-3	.	CGGLSAPDTQYF
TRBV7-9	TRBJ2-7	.	CAVEKEGFYEQCF
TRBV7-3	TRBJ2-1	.	CASRLTGTSYNEQFF
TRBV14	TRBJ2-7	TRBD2	CASSQSLARGFYEQYF
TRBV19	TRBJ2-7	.	CASSRQGQNYEQYF
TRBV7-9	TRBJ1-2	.	CASSLGPESSGYTF
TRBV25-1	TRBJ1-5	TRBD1	CASRPGGAGQPQHF
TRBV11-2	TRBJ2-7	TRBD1	CASSTWTGLGIEQYF
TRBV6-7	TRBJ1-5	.	CASSRDSNQPQHF